This TCR beta chain was identified in a study of CD8 T cells in Susac syndrome. TCR beta sequencing covered blood CD8+ and CD4+ T cells. Purification of the CD8+ and CD4+ T cells relied on negative isolation, and TEMRA cells underwent FACS enrichment. J lost 3 bases, V lost 4 bases, and 4 bases had no gene match. Germline CDR1 reads SGHDN; CDR2 reads FVKESK. The CDR3 runs 14 residues. An input of about 0.5 to 1 ug of RNA was subjected to reverse transcription using random hexamers. It was immunoSEQ multiplex PCR that amplified TCR beta CDR3 across 54 Vbeta and 13 Jbeta. MiXCR, applied by TCRdb to the immunoSEQ multiplex PCR reads, yields one record per CDR3 protein. Altogether 150,000 to 200,000 distinct CDR3 sequences are present, just under 95% being singletons, with the ten largest covering more than 0.12%.

The rearrangement joins TRBV14 to TRBJ2-3, with TRBD1 matching 7 bases. The clonotype comes from a human donor in good health. Sequencing used CD4+ T cells from PBMCs. CDR3 nucleotides: TGTGCCAGCAGCCCATGGGACAGAACAGATACGCAGTATTTT. This encodes CASSPWDRTDTQYF.